The 3 T cell receptor beta chains below come from one sample, sequenced in a study of metastatic and nonmetastatic thyroid tumors. TCRdb reanalyzed the PCR reads with MiXCR. The sample contains about 50,000 clones, less than 4.5% of which appear only once. Every patient was untreated before thyroid surgery. Sample: blood. These TCRs come from a female donor with papillary thyroid cancer or a benign thyroid nodule (not recorded which). Some clones in this sample may be carry-over from other donors' samples.

This clone showed up just a few times. Here the CDR3 DNA reads TGTGCCAGCAGCCCGAAAGGGGTTAGCAATCAGCCCCAGCATTTT. Translated: CASSPKGVSNQPQHF. The chain joins TRBV2 to TRBJ1-5; TRBD1 might be the D (5 bases). From germline, CDR1 is SNHLY and CDR2 FYNNEI. This CDR3 contains 15 residues. V was pared by 6 bases and J by 0 bases, with 12 bases between.

In its sample, this clone was seen many times. V is TRBV3-1 and J is TRBJ2-1, with 12 bases that match TRBD2. The CDR3 covers 16 residues. Trimming at V came to 1 base and at J to 7 bases, leaving 5 bases not matched to a gene. CDR1 and CDR2 (germline): LGHDT, YNNKEL (reference sequence). Written as DNA, the CDR3 is TGTGCCAGCAGCCAAGGGGTCCTAGCGGGAGGGAATGAGCAGTTCTTC. Residues: CASSQGVLAGGNEQFF.

This clone has a count of ten or more. This chain joins TRBV4-1 and TRBJ2-1; TRBD2 matches 8 bases. The J segment lost 2 bases and the V segment lost 1 base, leaving 4 bases of the junction unmatched. CDR3 size: 16 residues. The germline V gene has CDR1 MGHRA and CDR2 YSYEKL. The CDR3, as DNA: TGCGCCAGCAGCCAAGTGCACGGGAGGGCCTACAATGAGCAGTTCTTC. This codes for CASSQVHGRAYNEQFF.